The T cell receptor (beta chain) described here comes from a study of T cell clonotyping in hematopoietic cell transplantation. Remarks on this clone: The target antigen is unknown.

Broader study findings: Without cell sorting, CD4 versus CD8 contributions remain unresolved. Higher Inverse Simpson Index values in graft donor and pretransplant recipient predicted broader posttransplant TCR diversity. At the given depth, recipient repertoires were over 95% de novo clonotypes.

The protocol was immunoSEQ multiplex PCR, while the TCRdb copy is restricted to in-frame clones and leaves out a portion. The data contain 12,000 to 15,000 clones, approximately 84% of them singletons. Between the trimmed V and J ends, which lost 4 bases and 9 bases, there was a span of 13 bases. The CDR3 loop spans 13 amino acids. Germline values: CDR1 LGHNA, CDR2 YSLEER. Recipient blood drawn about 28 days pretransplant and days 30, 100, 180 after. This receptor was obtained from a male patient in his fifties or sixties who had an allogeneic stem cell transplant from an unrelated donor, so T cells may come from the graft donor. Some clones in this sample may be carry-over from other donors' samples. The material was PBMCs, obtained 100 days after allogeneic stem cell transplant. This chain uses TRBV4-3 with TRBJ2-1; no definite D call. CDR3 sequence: CASSPHKQTEQFF. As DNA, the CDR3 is TGCGCCAGCAGCCCCCACAAACAGACTGAGCAGTTCTTC.